These T cell receptor beta chains were read from a single sample in a study of early T cells in non-severe SARS-CoV-2 infection. TCRdb reanalysed the 5' RACE reads using MiXCR and keeps one entry per CDR3 protein. The sample holds about 25,000 distinct CDR3 sequences; 4.5% to 7% are singletons and the top ten take 2.4%. The material sequenced was whole blood. These receptors were taken from an adult who was a healthcare worker with PCR-confirmed SARS-CoV-2 infection or an uninfected control (not recorded which). Each CDR3 is given with its conserved first and last residue. D genes are given only for firm matches. The listing skips clone size in some rows; elsewhere it reads once, few, many or a size class.

CASSLTTGPKTQYF	TGTGCCAGCAGCTTGACGACAGGGCCGAAGACCCAGTACTTC	many	TRBJ2-5	TRBD1	TRBV7-8
CASSPGLRNYGYTF	TGTGCCAGCTCACCGGGACTAAGAAACTATGGCTACACCTTC	many	TRBJ1-2	NA	TRBV18
CASSRIGSYEQYF	TGTGCCAGCAGCCGGATTGGCTCCTACGAGCAGTACTTC	many	TRBJ2-7	NA	TRBV5-4
CSAIYRNQPQHF	TGCAGTGCAATATACCGCAATCAGCCCCAGCATTTT	many	TRBJ1-5	NA	TRBV20-1
CASSLLIARSPYNEQFF	TGTGCCAGCAGCCTATTGATCGCTCGATCCCCCTACAATGAGCAGTTCTTC	many	TRBJ2-1	NA	TRBV21-1
CASSYVSTIQETQYF	TGTGCCAGCAGTTACGTGTCGACCATCCAAGAGACCCAGTACTTC	few	TRBJ2-5	NA	TRBV6-2/TRBV6-3
CASSLHSGGTSYEQYF	TGTGCCAGCAGCCTCCATAGCGGGGGCACATCCTACGAGCAGTACTTC	many	TRBJ2-7	TRBD2	TRBV7-2
CASSDDSGGHEQYF	TGTGCCAGCAGTGACGATAGCGGGGGCCACGAGCAGTACTTC	many	TRBJ2-7	TRBD2	TRBV2
CASSYPRETQYF	TGTGCCAGCAGCTACCCCAGGGAGACCCAGTACTTC	NA	TRBJ2-5	NA	TRBV7-8
CASSTTGVQFF	TGTGCCAGCAGCACGACAGGGGTGCAGTTCTTC	many	TRBJ2-1	TRBD1	TRBV5-6
CASSSDSPLYNEQFF	TGCGCCAGCAGCTCGGACAGCCCGTTATACAATGAGCAGTTCTTC	NA	TRBJ2-1	NA	TRBV5-1
CASSRRAGLAYNEQFF	TGTGCCAGCAGCCGTCGGGCGGGACTAGCTTACAATGAGCAGTTCTTC	many	TRBJ2-1	TRBD2	TRBV7-6
CASSSGQSYGYTF	TGCGCCAGCAGCTCGGGACAGAGCTATGGCTACACCTTC	few	TRBJ1-2	TRBD1	TRBV5-1
CASSLMGYSNQPQHF	TGTGCCAGCAGCTTGATGGGTTATAGCAATCAGCCCCAGCATTTT	many	TRBJ1-5	NA	TRBV5-6
CASSIWVSGNQPQHF	TGTGCCAGTAGTATTTGGGTCAGCGGCAATCAGCCCCAGCATTTT	many	TRBJ1-5	NA	TRBV19
CASSFRGRGGNYGYTF	TGTGCCAGCAGCTTCCGAGGCAGGGGCGGGAACTATGGCTACACCTTC	many	TRBJ1-2	NA	TRBV13
CASSHMEGAGELFF	TGTGCCAGCAGCCATATGGAGGGAGCCGGGGAGCTGTTTTTT	many	TRBJ2-2	NA	TRBV12-3/TRBV12-4
CASSPDSGSYNEQFF	TGTGCCAGCTCACCCGACTCGGGCTCCTACAATGAGCAGTTCTTC	many	TRBJ2-1	NA	TRBV18
CASSYSRTGVDGYTF	TGTGCCAGCAGTTACTCGAGGACAGGGGTTGATGGCTACACCTTC	few	TRBJ1-2	TRBD1	TRBV6-5
CASSLATSGGADTQYF	TGTGCCAGCAGCCTAGCTACTAGCGGGGGGGCAGATACGCAGTATTTT	many	TRBJ2-3	TRBD2	TRBV7-2
CAIMKGTSGANVLTF	TGTGCCATCATGAAGGGGACCTCTGGGGCCAACGTCCTGACTTTC	NA	TRBJ2-6	NA	TRBV10-3
CASSGSGNTIYF	TGTGCCAGCAGCGGCTCTGGAAACACCATATATTTT	few	TRBJ1-3	NA	TRBV21-1
CASSPITGPEETQYF	TGTGCCAGCTCACCAATCACAGGGCCCGAAGAGACCCAGTACTTC	many	TRBJ2-5	NA	TRBV18
CASSYTGTGSYEQYF	TGTGCCAGCAGCTATACCGGGACAGGGTCCTACGAGCAGTACTTC	few	TRBJ2-7	TRBD1	TRBV7-2
CATRQTGTSNEQFF	TGTGCCACCAGGCAGACCGGGACTTCCAATGAGCAGTTCTTC	NA	TRBJ2-1	NA	TRBV15
CSAREGTDRNNSPLHF	TGCAGTGCTAGAGAAGGGACAGACCGAAATAATTCACCCCTCCACTTT	many	TRBJ1-6	TRBD1	TRBV20-1
CASTTGSEQFF	TGTGCCAGTACCACAGGGTCTGAGCAGTTCTTC	NA	TRBJ2-1	NA	TRBV19
CASSLDSALGQPQHF	TGTGCCAGCAGCTTAGATTCCGCTTTAGGTCAGCCCCAGCATTTT	many	TRBJ1-5	NA	TRBV11-2
CASSLRTANTGELFF	TGCGCCAGCAGCCTCCGGACGGCGAACACCGGGGAGCTGTTTTTT	NA	TRBJ2-2	NA	TRBV4-1
CASSLEGFYSYEQYF	TGTGCCAGCAGCCTAGAGGGTTTCTACTCCTACGAGCAGTACTTC	many	TRBJ2-7	NA	TRBV7-9
CASSSRLNTQGQVPF	TGTGCCAGCAGTTCCCGACTAAACACTCAGGGTCAGGTCCCTTTT	NA	TRBJ1-1	NA	TRBV28
CASSLASGGTSYEQYF	TGTGCCAGCAGCTTAGCTAGCGGGGGGACCTCCTACGAGCAGTACTTC	many	TRBJ2-7	TRBD2	TRBV7-9
CASSLLGADNQPQHF	TGTGCCAGCAGCTTATTAGGGGCCGACAATCAGCCCCAGCATTTT	many	TRBJ1-5	NA	TRBV7-2
CASSTRTGNTQYF	TGTGCCAGCAGCACCCGGACAGGGAATACGCAGTATTTT	many	TRBJ2-3	TRBD1	TRBV11-2
CASSLGRGPYEQYF	TGTGCCAGCAGCTTAGGTAGGGGGCCCTACGAGCAGTACTTC	few	TRBJ2-7	TRBD1	TRBV7-2
CASSLDSPRTGGRYGYTF	TGTGCCAGCAGCTTGGATAGCCCCCGGACAGGGGGTCGCTATGGCTACACCTTC	few	TRBJ1-2	TRBD1	TRBV5-4
CASSLSRDSEAFF	TGTGCCAGCAGTTTATCCAGGGACAGTGAAGCTTTCTTT	many	TRBJ1-1	TRBD1	TRBV27
CSAHGAVNTEAFF	TGCAGTGCCCATGGGGCAGTGAACACTGAAGCTTTCTTT	many	TRBJ1-1	NA	TRBV20-1
CASSFRTGNQPQHF	TGTGCCAGCAGTTTCCGTACTGGGAATCAGCCCCAGCATTTT	NA	TRBJ1-5	NA	TRBV28
CSVASRGITDTQYF	TGCAGCGTTGCAAGCAGGGGAATCACAGATACGCAGTATTTT	many	TRBJ2-3	NA	TRBV29-1
CASSRSGQAGYGYTF	TGTGCCAGCAGTCGCTCGGGACAGGCTGGCTATGGCTACACCTTC	few	TRBJ1-2	TRBD1	TRBV27
CASSLGTHTDNEQFF	TGTGCCAGCAGTTTGGGGACACACACTGACAATGAGCAGTTCTTC	many	TRBJ2-1	NA	TRBV12-3/TRBV12-4
CASSQLVSAGEQYF	TGCGCCAGCAGCCAATTAGTATCGGCGGGCGAGCAGTACTTC	NA	TRBJ2-7	NA	TRBV4-3
CASSPQAGGPSETQYF	TGTGCCAGCAGCCCACAAGCGGGGGGGCCCTCAGAGACCCAGTACTTC	many	TRBJ2-5	TRBD2	TRBV7-9
CASSLVSTEAFF	TGTGCCAGCAGCTTAGTGAGCACTGAAGCTTTCTTT	many	TRBJ1-1	NA	TRBV7-9
CASSLVGAGGSYEQYF	TGTGCCAGCAGCTTGGTAGGGGCAGGAGGAAGCTACGAGCAGTACTTC	few	TRBJ2-7	NA	TRBV5-6
CASSRTTGRDEQYF	TGTGCCAGCAGCCGAACGACAGGGCGGGACGAGCAGTACTTC	many	TRBJ2-7	TRBD1	TRBV5-4
CASSPTGTSTETQYF	TGTGCCAGCAGTCCGACCGGGACTAGCACAGAGACCCAGTACTTC	NA	TRBJ2-5	TRBD2	TRBV7-9
CASSPDGTDTQYF	TGCGCCAGCAGCCCAGACGGGACAGATACGCAGTATTTT	many	TRBJ2-3	NA	TRBV4-1
CASSLQFRTNEKLFF	TGCGCCAGCAGCTTGCAGTTTCGTACTAATGAAAAACTGTTTTTT	many	TRBJ1-4	NA	TRBV5-1
CASSLDGGLQEKLFF	TGTGCCAGCAGCTTAGATGGGGGGCTTCAGGAAAAACTGTTTTTT	few	TRBJ1-4	NA	TRBV13
CASSEAGRVMDYTF	TGTGCCAGCAGTGAAGCGGGCAGGGTAATGGACTACACCTTC	many	TRBJ1-2	NA	TRBV6-1
CATLTGSSYNEQFF	TGCGCCACCCTAACTGGGAGCTCCTACAATGAGCAGTTCTTC	few	TRBJ2-1	NA	TRBV10-2
CASSLRGPKDTQYF	TGTGCCAGCAGCTTACGTGGGCCCAAAGATACGCAGTATTTT	many	TRBJ2-3	NA	TRBV7-3
CASSPGSDSNQPQHF	TGTGCCAGCAGTCCAGGATCCGATAGCAATCAGCCCCAGCATTTT	many	TRBJ1-5	NA	TRBV28
CATSRDVRGSNEQFF	TGTGCCACCAGCAGAGATGTGAGGGGGTCGAATGAGCAGTTCTTC	many	TRBJ2-1	NA	TRBV15
CASSPTGDVFYEQYF	TGTGCCAGCAGCCCAACAGGGGACGTATTTTACGAGCAGTACTTC	many	TRBJ2-7	TRBD1	TRBV11-2
CASSIITPGDQPQHF	TGTGCCAGTAGTATAATCACCCCTGGAGATCAGCCCCAGCATTTT	many	TRBJ1-5	NA	TRBV19
CASSLGGPETQYF	TGTGCCAGCAGCCTGGGCGGGCCAGAGACCCAGTACTTC	few	TRBJ2-5	NA	TRBV3-1
CASSQMAGASREAFF	TGTGCCAGCAGCCAAATGGCAGGGGCCTCGAGGGAAGCTTTCTTT	NA	TRBJ1-1	NA	TRBV3-1